This T cell receptor (beta chain) was captured in a study of human T cells and chemical hapten exposure. Overall study context: The patients, most of them female, presented with alopecia areata, totalis or universalis. General study findings and limits: Sensitization with DPC brought no change to TCRs above 1 in 1000 in frequency. In comparison with controls, expanded TCRs gave rise to a significantly larger number of large CDR3 similarity clusters.

As for this clonotype: Its antigen is undetermined.

Individual cDNA molecules each carried unique molecular identifiers attached by the library. TCRdb re-analysed the RACE reads in MiXCR, keeping a single row per CDR3 protein. The sample includes fewer than 40,000 distinct CDR3 sequences, about 13% of them seen just once. The time point: patch test 3, about 24 weeks after DPC sensitization. Treatment: therapeutic diphenylcyclopropenone sensitization with weekly scalp DPC. The template was total RNA from unfractionated whole blood. This CDR3 has 13 amino acids. CDR1 and CDR2 from the germline V gene are SGHAT and FQNNGV. V dropped 3 bases and J dropped 6; count of bases not matched to a gene: 3.

This clonotype originated in a woman aged 40-49 years with alopecia areata. Some clones in this sample may be carry-over from other donors' samples. Material: whole blood, obtained in connection with sensitization to the hapten diphenylcyclopropenone (DPC). This rearrangement joins TRBV11-2 to TRBJ1-2; 8 nucleotides match TRBD1. The CDR3 region has the DNA TGTGCCAGCAGCTTCGGCAGGGGGCATGGCTACACCTTC. It codes for CASSFGRGHGYTF.